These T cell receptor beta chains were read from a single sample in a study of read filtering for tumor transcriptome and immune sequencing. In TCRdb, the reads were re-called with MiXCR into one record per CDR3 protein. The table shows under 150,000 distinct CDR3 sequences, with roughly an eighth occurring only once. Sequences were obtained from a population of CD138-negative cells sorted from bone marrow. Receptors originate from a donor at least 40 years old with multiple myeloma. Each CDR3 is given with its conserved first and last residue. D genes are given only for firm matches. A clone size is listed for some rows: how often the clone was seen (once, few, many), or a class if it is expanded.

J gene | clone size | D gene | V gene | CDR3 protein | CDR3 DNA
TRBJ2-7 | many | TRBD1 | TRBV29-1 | CSVEEGGTGAYEQYF | TGCAGCGTTGAAGAGGGAGGGACAGGGGCCTACGAGCAGTACTTC
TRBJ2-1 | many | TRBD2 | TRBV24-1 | CATSHWSSGSSFHEQFF | TGTGCCACCAGCCACTGGTCTAGCGGGAGTTCTTTCCATGAGCAGTTCTTC
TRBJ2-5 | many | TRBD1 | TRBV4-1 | CASSQPMDRRFPETQYF | TGCGCCAGCAGCCAACCTATGGACAGGAGATTTCCGGAGACCCAGTACTTC
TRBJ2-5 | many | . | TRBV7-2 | CASSSARTPQETQYF | TGTGCCAGCAGCTCCGCGAGGACACCCCAAGAGACCCAGTACTTC
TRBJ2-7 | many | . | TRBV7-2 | CASSLGEGREQYF | TGTGCCAGCAGCTTAGGCGAGGGCCGGGAGCAGTACTTC
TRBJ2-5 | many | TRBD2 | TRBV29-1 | CSVEGGLAQETQYF | TGCAGCGTTGAAGGGGGACTAGCGCAAGAGACCCAGTACTTC
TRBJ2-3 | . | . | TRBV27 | CASSLTAAADTQYF | TGTGCCAGCAGTTTAACGGCAGCAGCCGATACGCAGTATTTT
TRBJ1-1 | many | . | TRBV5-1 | CASSLELVNTEAFF | TGCGCCAGCAGCTTGGAGTTGGTGAACACTGAAGCTTTCTTT
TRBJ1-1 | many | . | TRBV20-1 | CSARPGARKNTEAFF | TGCAGTGCTAGGCCCGGGGCCAGGAAGAACACTGAAGCTTTCTTT
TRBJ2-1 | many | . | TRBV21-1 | CASSKLRRGGGFYEQFF | TGTGCCAGCAGCAAACTAAGAAGGGGAGGGGGTTTTTATGAGCAGTTCTTC
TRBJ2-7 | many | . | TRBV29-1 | CSVEPGAYRNEQYF | TGCAGCGTTGAACCAGGGGCTTATAGGAACGAGCAGTACTTC
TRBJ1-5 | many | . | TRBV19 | CASSIDRAPMPQHF | TGTGCCAGTAGTATAGATCGGGCCCCCATGCCCCAGCATTTT
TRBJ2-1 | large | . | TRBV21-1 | CASSKASGRGYRRFF | TGTGCCAGCAGCAAAGCTAGCGGGAGAGGTTACCGACGGTTCTTC
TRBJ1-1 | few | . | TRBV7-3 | CASSTDRHTEAFF | TGTGCCAGCAGCACCGACAGGCACACTGAAGCTTTCTTT
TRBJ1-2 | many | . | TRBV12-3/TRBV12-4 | CASSRDTANYGYTF | TGTGCCAGCAGCCGGGACACCGCTAACTATGGCTACACCTTC